These T cell receptor beta chains were read from a single sample in a study of metastatic and nonmetastatic thyroid tumors. TCRdb re-clonotyped the PCR reads via MiXCR. The table has some 30,000 clones, 11% seen once. Sequenced sample: blood. Every receptor here comes from a female donor with papillary thyroid cancer or a benign thyroid nodule (not recorded which). Some clones in this sample may be carry-over from other donors' samples. The CDR3 runs from the conserved cysteine through the conserved F or W. Each record gives: clone size, D gene, J gene, V gene, CDR3 DNA, CDR3 protein. The D gene is left open where the match is weak. Part of the rows lack a size; the others show once, few, many or a class for expanded clones.

medium-sized,-,TRBJ1-6,TRBV10-1,TGCGCCAGCAGTGAGTCGCTGAATTCACCCCTCCACTTT,CASSESLNSPLHF
many,TRBD2,TRBJ2-7,TRBV27,TGTGCCAGCCGACTAGCGGGAGGGACCTACGAGCAGTACTTC,CASRLAGGTYEQYF
many,-,TRBJ2-1,TRBV19,TGTGCCAGTAGTAATCACGTAGGGGCGACACGCTCCTACAATGAGCAGTTCTTC,CASSNHVGATRSYNEQFF
many,-,TRBJ2-7,TRBV19,TGTGCCAGTAGTAAAAAACCGGGACACACCTGGACCTACGAGCAGTACTTC,CASSKKPGHTWTYEQYF
many,-,TRBJ1-1,TRBV7-2,TGTGCCAGCAGCGCAGAGGCGAACACTGAAGCTTTCTTT,CASSAEANTEAFF
many,TRBD1,TRBJ2-2,TRBV2,TGTGCCAGCATGATAGAGGACAGGACCACCGGGGAGCTGTTTTTT,CASMIEDRTTGELFF
many,-,TRBJ1-2,TRBV6-2/TRBV6-3,TGTGCCAGCAGTTCCCAGGGGAACTATGGCTACACCTTC,CASSSQGNYGYTF
many,-,TRBJ1-5,TRBV13,TGTGCCAGCAGCCCAGGCCCCGACAATCAGCCCCAGCATTTT,CASSPGPDNQPQHF
-,TRBD1,TRBJ2-7,TRBV7-2,TGTGCCAGCATCATATTCTGGGACAGGGCCTACGAGCAGTACTTC,CASIIFWDRAYEQYF
many,-,TRBJ1-5,TRBV15,TGTGCCACCAGTGGGAGTGACCCCAATCAGCCCCAGCATTTT,CATSGSDPNQPQHF
many,TRBD1,TRBJ2-5,TRBV2,TGTGCCAGCAGCACGGGACAGGGGGAGACCCAGTACTTC,CASSTGQGETQYF
many,TRBD2,TRBJ2-7,TRBV27,TGTGCCAGCAGGGTGGGTGGACTAGCGAACTTC,CASRVGGLANF
many,-,TRBJ2-4,TRBV27,TGTGCCAGCAGACAGGGCCAGGGCATTCAGTACTTC,CASRQGQGIQYF
-,-,TRBJ2-7,TRBV3-1,TGTGCCATCAGCCAAGAGCGGCAGGGGTACGAGCAGTACTTC,CAISQERQGYEQYF
-,TRBD1,TRBJ1-2,TRBV5-1,TGCGCTAGCAGCTCGGACAGGGAGGTCTACACCTTC,CASSSDREVYTF
many,-,TRBJ1-1,TRBV10-3,TGTGCCATCAGTGGGACAGAAACGAACACTGAAGCTTTCTTT,CAISGTETNTEAFF
many,TRBD2,TRBJ2-1,TRBV4-2,TGTGCCAGCAGCCTAAGCGGGAGATTTGACAATGAGCAGTTCTTC,CASSLSGRFDNEQFF
many,-,TRBJ1-5,TRBV19,TGTGCCAGTAGTATTCTAAATCAGCCCCAGCATTTT,CASSILNQPQHF
many,-,TRBJ2-7,TRBV3-1,TGTGCCAGCAGTCCCGCGACCTACGAGCAGTACTTC,CASSPATYEQYF
-,-,TRBJ2-2,TRBV7-7,TGTGCTAGCAGCTTAGGACAGAACACCGGGGAGCTGTTTTTT,CASSLGQNTGELFF
many,-,TRBJ2-3,TRBV28,TGTGCCAGCAGTAAAGGGGGCACAGATACGCAGTATTTT,CASSKGGTDTQYF
few,-,TRBJ1-1,TRBV27,TGCGCCATCAGTTTCGGGGGGATGAACACTGAAGCTTTCTTT,CAISFGGMNTEAFF
many,-,TRBJ1-5,TRBV7-8,TGTGCCAGCAGCTTCGGCCATTTAGGACGGCGAATTCAGCCCCAGCATTTT,CASSFGHLGRRIQPQHF
few,-,TRBJ2-1,TRBV20-1,TGCAGTGCTGCTAATCGAGGCGGGTTAAGCTCCTACAATGAGCAGTTCTTC,CSAANRGGLSSYNEQFF
medium-sized,TRBD1,TRBJ1-6,TRBV28,TGTGCCAGCAACAAACAGGGGGTATGGAATTCACCCCTCCACTTT,CASNKQGVWNSPLHF
few,TRBD1,TRBJ1-6,TRBV30,TGTGCCTGGAGTAATTGGAGGGACAGGGGGCGCGGTAATTCACCCCTCCACTTT,CAWSNWRDRGRGNSPLHF